The 28 T cell receptor beta chains below come from one sample, sequenced in a study of blood T cells in healthy people across ages. Alongside a J-beta primer mix, a sample-barcoded 5' primer served in a second PCR lasting roughly 7 to 12 cycles. TCRdb reprocessed the 5' RACE reads via MiXCR and lists one record per CDR3 protein. The sample carries about 1.5 million distinct CDR3 sequences, roughly 43% recorded once. The sequenced sample was blood. The receptors originated from a woman between 18 and 29 years old in good health.

V is TRBV7-8 and J is TRBJ2-1; 9 bases are a match to TRBD1. In germline, CDR1 is SGHVS, CDR2 FQNEAQ. The CDR3 length is 14 residues. V lost 10 bases to trimming and J lost 5 bases; unmatched junction nucleotides: 9. CDR3 in DNA: TGTGCCACCTTCGACAGGGGGTGCGACAATGAGCAGTTCTTC. Its protein is CATFDRGCDNEQFF.

The chain carries TRBV30 and TRBJ1-2; 7 bases fit TRBD1. After removal of 2 bases from V and 4 bases from J, the junction contained 7 bases not matched to a gene. CDR3 length equals 14 residues. Germline V gene sequence: CDR1 GTSNPN, CDR2 SVGIG (reference sequence). DNA of the CDR3: TGTGCCTGGAGTTCGTACAGGGGTGGCTATGGCTACACCTTC. Translating gives CAWSSYRGGYGYTF.

This clonotype showed up just a few times. CDR3 nucleotide sequence: TGTGCCAGCAGTCTCCAGTCCGGGGAGGACATTCAGTACTTC. It is translated as CASSLQSGEDIQYF. The chain has TRBV28 and TRBJ2-4; TRBD2 might be the D (6 bases). V lost 5 bases and J lost 8, with 16 bases in between. The CDR3 contains 14 residues. Germline CDR1 reads MDHEN; CDR2 reads SYDVKM.

V usage is TRBV7-2 and J usage is TRBJ1-4; D is ambiguous. Germline V lookup: CDR1 SGHTA, CDR2 FQGNSA. Trimming removed 5 bases from V and 10 bases from J, with 17 bases in between. This CDR3 is built from 14 residues. The CDR3 spells CASSPMGRGGKLFF. The CDR3 DNA reads TGTGCCAGCAGCCCCATGGGTAGAGGTGGAAAACTGTTTTTT. Combining the CDR3 with reference TRBV7-2 and TRBJ1-4 gives the whole variable domain GAGVSQSPSNKVTEKGKDVELRCDPISGHTALYWYRQSLGQGLEFLIYFQGNSAPDKSGLPSDRFSAERTGGSVSTLTIQRTQQEDSAVYLCASSPMGRGGKLFFGSGTQLSVL.

The chain uses TRBV7-2 and TRBJ2-7; a possible D gene is TRBD2 (6 bases). This CDR3 has 14 residues. The germline V gene has CDR1 SGHTA and CDR2 FQGNSA. V was clipped by 1 base and J by 5 bases, with 12 bases between them. The CDR3 protein is CASSLVLALHEQYF. CDR3 nucleotide sequence: TGTGCCAGCAGCTTAGTTCTAGCGCTGCACGAGCAGTACTTC.

This clonotype was counted once. One end of the junction is discordant with germline, which a read error may explain. V gene TRBV6-2 or TRBV6-3 combines with J gene TRBJ2-5; TRBD1 aligns across 8 bases. With the DNA end fitting TRBJ2-7 better, the J assignment may be wrong. CDR1 is MNHEY, CDR2 SVGEGT, per germline. CDR3 length: 15 residues. The CDR3 loop is CTSSGGTGATYEQYF. The CDR3 DNA follows: TGTACCAGCAGTGGTGGGACAGGCGCGACCTACGAGCAGTACTTC.

This clonotype was picked up many times. The V and J genes are TRBV7-2 and TRBJ1-2, with unresolved D. Trimming took off 2 bases at V and 0 bases at J, with 13 bases between the two ends. This CDR3 has 16 residues. The germline V gene encodes CDR1 SGHTA and CDR2 FQGNSA. CDR3: CASSLTFDGTNYGYTF. The CDR3 bases are TGTGCCAGCAGCTTAACATTTGACGGAACTAACTATGGCTACACCTTC.

This clonotype has only a few counts. A read error may account for a junction end that differs from germline. The chain is built from TRBV6-2 or TRBV6-3 and TRBJ2-1, with D possibly TRBD2 on 5 matching bases. In germline, CDR1 is MNHEY, CDR2 SVGEGT. The CDR3 is made up of 15 amino acids. CDR3 loop: CASSYPGLGDNGQFF. The CDR3 DNA is TGTGCCAGCAGTTACCCCGGACTGGGTGACAATGGGCAGTTCTTC.

The J gene is TRBJ2-7, the V gene TRBV6-2 or TRBV6-3; TRBD1 might be the D (5 bases). Germline V gene lookup returns CDR1 MNHEY and CDR2 SVGEGT. V lost 5 bases, J lost 0 bases, and 8 bases lay in between. CDR3 length: 13 residues. CDR3 nucleotides: TGTGCCAGCAGTGGACACGACTCCTACGAGCAGTACTTC. This codes for CASSGHDSYEQYF.

The rearrangement uses TRBV7-9 and TRBJ2-3; tentative D call: TRBD1 (5 bases). From germline, CDR1 is SEHNR and CDR2 FQNEAQ (reference sequence). Trimming shortened V by 5 bases and J by 1 base, and 16 bases separated the two germline ends. CDR3 length: 16 amino acids. As DNA, the CDR3 is TGTGCCAGCAGCACCCGTCAGGGCTTTGGCACAGATACGCAGTATTTT. It is translated as CASSTRQGFGTDTQYF.

V gene TRBV7-2 combines with J gene TRBJ1-1, with D tentatively TRBD1 (5 bases). V was pared by 1 base and J by 6 bases, with 12 bases between. This CDR3 has 14 amino acids. Germline CDR1 and CDR2: SGHTA and FQGNSA. The CDR3 nucleotides are TGTGCCAGCAGCTTAGGGGGGTGGGGAGCTGAAGCTTTCTTT. Its translation is CASSLGGWGAEAFF.

This clonotype was seen a few times. The V gene is TRBV6-2 or TRBV6-3, the J gene TRBJ2-1; 8 bases align to TRBD2. V was clipped by 2 bases and J by 5 bases; unmatched bases: 8. This CDR3 contains 16 residues. Germline assignment: CDR1 MNHEY and CDR2 SVGEGT. CDR3 DNA: TGTGCCAGCAGTTACCCCACATGGCGGGGGGACAATGAGCAGTTCTTC. It specifies CASSYPTWRGDNEQFF.

J is TRBJ1-4 and V is TRBV7-2; 9 bases are a match to TRBD1. Germline V gene sequence: CDR1 SGHTA, CDR2 FQGNSA. The CDR3 sequence is 16 residues long. V gave up 5 bases and J gave up 3 bases; unmatched junction bases: 7. CDR3 amino acids: CASSKRRTGANEKLFF. Written as DNA, the CDR3 is TGTGCCAGCAGCAAACGACGGACAGGGGCTAATGAAAAACTGTTTTTT.

CDR3 sequence: CASSQDLVSMDRGVPEQYF. The CDR3, as DNA: TGCGCCAGCAGCCAAGATTTGGTCAGTATGGACAGGGGCGTTCCCGAGCAGTACTTC. J is TRBJ2-7 and V is TRBV4-3; 9 nucleotides agree with TRBD1. The CDR3 is made up of 19 amino acids. CDR1 and CDR2 (germline): LGHNA, YSLEER. The J segment lost 6 bases and the V segment lost 0 bases, leaving 18 bases of the junction unmatched.

The V and J genes are TRBV29-1 and TRBJ2-3; 11 bases agree with TRBD1. The junction had 6 bases not matched to a gene; V was cut back by 6 bases and J by 4 bases. The CDR3 has 14 amino acids. Looked up from germline, CDR1 is SQVTM and CDR2 is ANQGSEA. The CDR3 DNA sequence: TGCAGCGTGGACAGGGGGCAACTCGCAGATACGCAGTATTTT. It specifies CSVDRGQLADTQYF.

The sample holds a few counts of this clonotype. This chain joins TRBV16 and TRBJ1-2; TRBD1 agrees at 8 bases. CDR1 and CDR2 (germline): KGHSY, FQNENV. The CDR3 contains 16 residues. V was clipped by 0 bases and J by 3 bases; unmatched bases: 6. The CDR3 here is CASSQSGRGRYYGYTF. In nucleotides, the CDR3 is TGTGCCAGCAGCCAATCGGGCAGGGGGCGATACTATGGCTACACCTTC. The variable domain in full, with the rest retrieved from reference TRBV16 and TRBJ1-2, is GEEVAQTPKHLVRGEGQKAKLYCAPIKGHSYVFWYQQVLKNEFKFLISFQNENVFDETGMPKERFSAKCLPNSPCSLEIQATKLEDSAVYFCASSQSGRGRYYGYTFGSGTRLTVV.

The V gene is TRBV21-1, the J gene TRBJ1-1. TRBV21-1 is given as a pseudogene. The CDR3 runs to 14 residues. The CDR3 is CASSQWLVNTEAFF. The CDR3 DNA reads as TGTGCCAGCAGCCAGTGGTTAGTGAACACTGAAGCTTTCTTT.

The chain links TRBV29-1 to TRBJ2-5; perhaps TRBD1 as D (6 bases). Trimming left V 6 bases short and J 3 bases short, with 17 bases between. The CDR3 totals 14 residues. Germline V gene sequence: CDR1 SQVTM, CDR2 ANQGSEA. In nucleotides, the CDR3 is TGCAGCGTCCGGATTGGGACAACCAAAGAGACCCAGTACTTC. This gives the protein CSVRIGTTKETQYF.

The chain carries TRBV11-2 and TRBJ2-3; D ambiguous. The CDR3 sequence is 11 residues long. Trimming pared 10 bases from V and 5 bases from J, leaving 10 bases between. CDR1 and CDR2 from the germline V gene are SGHAT and FQNNGV. CDR3 amino acids: CATLVKDTQYF. For the CDR3, the DNA is TGTGCCACGCTGGTGAAAGATACGCAGTATTTT. Based on the CDR3 plus reference TRBV11-2 and TRBJ2-3, the full variable domain is EAGVAQSPRYKIIEKRQSVAFWCNPISGHATLYWYQQILGQGPKLLIQFQNNGVVDDSQLPKDRFSAERLKGVDSTLKIQPAKLEDSAVYLCATLVKDTQYFGPGTRLTVL.

The V and J genes are TRBV18 and TRBJ2-3; 12 nucleotides match TRBD2. The CDR3 runs 18 residues. The J segment lost 1 base and the V segment lost 1 base, leaving 6 bases of the junction unmatched. Germline loops: CDR1 KGHSH, CDR2 LQKENI. The DNA of the CDR3 is TGTGCCAGCTCACCACGGCCTGGACTAGCGGGGCGCACAGATACGCAGTATTTT. Translating gives CASSPRPGLAGRTDTQYF.

The chain is built from TRBV18 and TRBJ2-1; D is uncertain. V lost 6 bases and J 2 bases, leaving 17 bases between the germline ends. Germline values: CDR1 KGHSH, CDR2 LQKENI. The CDR3 has 16 residues. The CDR3 is CASSPGPGLAYNEQFF. In DNA form, the CDR3 reads TGTGCCAGCTCCCCTGGACCGGGCCTAGCCTACAATGAGCAGTTCTTC.

This chain connects TRBV6-2 or TRBV6-3 to TRBJ2-1; no reliable D call. The CDR3 contains 15 residues. Trimming left V 6 bases short and J 5 bases short, with 17 bases between. Germline values: CDR1 MNHEY, CDR2 SVGEGT. The CDR3 loop reads CASRPSLPTHNEQFF. The CDR3 DNA follows: TGTGCCAGCAGACCCAGCTTGCCTACCCACAATGAGCAGTTCTTC.

The chain employs TRBV7-2 and TRBJ2-3; D gene unclear. This CDR3 is 14 amino acids long. The V gene lost 9 bases and the J gene lost 2 bases, with 15 bases spanning the gap. CDR1 and CDR2 (germline): SGHTA, FQGNSA. The CDR3 sequence: CASKRVSLTDTQYF. The CDR3 nucleotides read TGTGCCAGTAAACGGGTCTCCCTCACAGATACGCAGTATTTT.

The chain has TRBV21-1 and TRBJ2-7; the DNA was not compared with TRBD1, the D call given in the table. TRBV21-1 represents a pseudogene. The CDR3 contains 15 residues. This CDR3 reads CASSKRGVSSYEQYF. CDR3 coding DNA: TGTGCCAGCAGCAAAAGGGGGGTCAGCTCCTACGAGCAGTACTTC.

The chain is built from TRBV12-3 or TRBV12-4 and TRBJ2-3, with D possibly TRBD1 on 6 matching bases. The CDR3 has 16 amino acids. Trimming took 6 bases from V and 2 from J, leaving 18 bases between them. CDR3 bases: TGTGCCAGCAGCCGTGGGGACATTCTTCACACAGATACGCAGTATTTT. Protein sequence: CASSRGDILHTDTQYF.

This clonotype appeared many times. The V call is TRBV6-5, the J call TRBJ2-3, with 9 positions matching TRBD1. This CDR3 spans 14 amino acids. Germline CDR1 and CDR2: MNHEY and SVGAGI. With 10 bases clipped from V and 7 bases from J, the junction kept 12 bases outside the gene matches. The CDR3 bases are TGTGCCACCAGAAGGGACAGGGTGACAAATACGCAGTATTTT. It codes for CATRRDRVTNTQYF.

In its sample, this clonotype was seen many times. The chain links TRBV9 to TRBJ2-1; weak D call: TRBD2 (5 bases). CDR1 is SGDLS and CDR2 is YYNGEE in the germline V gene. The V and J ends lost 0 bases and 4 bases respectively, with 11 bases between them. The CDR3 totals 15 residues. CDR3 sequence (DNA): TGTGCCAGCAGCGTAGAGATGGTAGCGTACAATGAGCAGTTCTTC. It yields the protein CASSVEMVAYNEQFF.

This clonotype appeared a few times. The chain links TRBV5-1 to TRBJ2-6; no clear D gene. The CDR3 runs 14 residues. Germline V gene lookup returns CDR1 SGHRS and CDR2 YFSETQ. Trimming pared 0 bases from V and 4 bases from J, leaving 5 bases between. The CDR3 loop is CASSLDGGANVLTF. CDR3 coding DNA: TGCGCCAGCAGCTTGGATGGGGGGGCCAACGTCCTGACTTTC.